This T cell receptor beta chain is drawn from a study of OX40 agonist ivuxolimab in advanced cancers. This clone was seen only a few times. Germline V CDR1 and CDR2: SGHDN, FVKESK. This CDR3 region has 13 residues. The trim removed 4 bases at V and 10 bases at J, leaving 5 bases unmatched. Here immunoSEQ multiplex PCR was the method, and the copy in TCRdb shows in-frame clones only, minus some. The repertoire consists of 35,000 to 45,000 clones, with more than 80% occurring once and the leading ten covering approximately 16%. The source was CD4+ or CD8+ T cells sorted from blood, collected in a trial of the OX40 agonist ivuxolimab. This clonotype was sampled from an adult with an advanced solid tumor such as melanoma, head and neck, liver or kidney cancer. This chain uses TRBV14 with TRBJ1-1, with TRBD1 matching 11 bases. The CDR3, as DNA: TGTGCCAGCAGCCTGCTCGGGACAGGGGGAGCTTTCTTT. Translated, it gives CASSLLGTGGAFF.